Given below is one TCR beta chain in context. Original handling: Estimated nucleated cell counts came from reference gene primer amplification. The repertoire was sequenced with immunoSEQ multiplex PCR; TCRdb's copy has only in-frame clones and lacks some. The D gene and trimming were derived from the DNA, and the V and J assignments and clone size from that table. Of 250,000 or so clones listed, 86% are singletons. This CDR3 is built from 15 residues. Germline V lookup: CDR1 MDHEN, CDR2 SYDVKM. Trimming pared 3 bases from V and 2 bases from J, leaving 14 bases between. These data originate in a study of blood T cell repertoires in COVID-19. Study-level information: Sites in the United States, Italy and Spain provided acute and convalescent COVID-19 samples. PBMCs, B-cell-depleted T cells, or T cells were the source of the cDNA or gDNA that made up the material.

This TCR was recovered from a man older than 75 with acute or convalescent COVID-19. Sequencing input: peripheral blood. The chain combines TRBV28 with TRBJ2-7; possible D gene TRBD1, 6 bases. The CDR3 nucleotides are TGTGCCAGCAGTTTTTACAGGGACCCCCCCTACGAGCAGTACTTC. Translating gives CASSFYRDPPYEQYF.